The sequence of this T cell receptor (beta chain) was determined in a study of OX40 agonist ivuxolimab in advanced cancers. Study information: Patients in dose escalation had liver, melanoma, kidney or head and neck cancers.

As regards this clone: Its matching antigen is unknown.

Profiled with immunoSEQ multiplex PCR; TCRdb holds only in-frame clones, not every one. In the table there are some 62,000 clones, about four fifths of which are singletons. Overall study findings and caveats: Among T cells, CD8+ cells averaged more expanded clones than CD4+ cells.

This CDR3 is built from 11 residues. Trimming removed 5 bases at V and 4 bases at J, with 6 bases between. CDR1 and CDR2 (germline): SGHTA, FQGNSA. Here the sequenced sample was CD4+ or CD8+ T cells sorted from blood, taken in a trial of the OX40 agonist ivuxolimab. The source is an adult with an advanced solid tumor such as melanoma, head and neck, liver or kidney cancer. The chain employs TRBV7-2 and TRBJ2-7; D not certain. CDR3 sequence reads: CASSDRYEQYF. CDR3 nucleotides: TGTGCCAGCAGCGATCGATACGAGCAGTACTTC.